Following are 12 T cell receptor beta chains from one sample sequenced in a study of CD8 T cells in ankylosing spondylitis (TCRdb year 2017). Libraries were constructed by 5' RACE. The run used an Illumina HiSeq 2500. TCRdb reworked the public reads: Q25 trimming with fastp, MiXCR clone assembly, productive beta chains retained. Every CDR3 protein is listed once, alongside the most common genes and DNA of its rows. For this sample the table gives about 140,000 distinct CDR3 sequences, of which 30% to 40% were detected only once. The leading ten clones occupy about 5.5% of the sample. Sequencing was carried out using synovial fluid, either unsorted or a sorted T cell fraction (not recorded which). These receptors all stem from a male donor with ankylosing spondylitis.

The sample holds many counts of this clonotype. The V call is TRBV29-1, the J call TRBJ1-4, with a tentative D call TRBD1 (5 bases). The germline V gene has CDR1 SQVTM and CDR2 ANQGSEA. V lost 5 bases to trimming and J lost 1 base, with 8 bases between them. This CDR3 is built from 13 residues. This chain's CDR3 is CSVRTITNEKLFF. The CDR3 DNA is TGCAGCGTTAGGACAATAACTAATGAAAAACTGTTTTTT.

This clonotype was recorded a few times. The CDR3 is CAWSVQGGNEAFF. CDR3 DNA sequence: TGTGCCTGGAGTGTACAGGGGGGGAATGAAGCTTTCTTT. This rearrangement joins TRBV30 to TRBJ1-1; TRBD1 aligns across 8 bases. The CDR3 is made up of 13 amino acids. The V and J ends lost 0 bases and 7 bases, in that order; junction bases with no gene match: 4. CDR1 and CDR2 (germline): GTSNPN, SVGIG (reference sequence).

This rearrangement joins TRBV20-1 to TRBJ1-1; D ambiguous. Germline CDR1 is DFQATT and CDR2 is SNEGSKA (reference sequence). Trimming pared 6 bases from V and 2 bases from J, leaving 7 bases between. The CDR3 is made up of 11 amino acids. CDR3: CSATPNTEAFF. CDR3 in DNA: TGCAGTGCGACACCAAACACTGAAGCTTTCTTT.

This clonotype came up a few times. The rearrangement links TRBV24-1 to TRBJ2-3, with 12 positions matching TRBD2. The CDR3 length is 17 residues. Trimming took 2 bases from V and 4 from J; bases not matched to a gene: 6. CDR1 and CDR2 (germline): KGHDR, SFDVKD. In DNA, the CDR3 is TGTGCCACCAGTGATTCCCGACTAGCGGGGGCCTCAGATACGCAGTATTTT. Encoded protein: CATSDSRLAGASDTQYF.

This chain joins TRBV2 and TRBJ1-3, with D possibly matching TRBD1 (5 bases). The CDR3 totals 13 residues. CDR1 is SNHLY, CDR2 FYNNEI, per germline. The V end was cut by 2 bases, the J end by 3 bases, with 5 bases between. CDR3 residues: CASSERGGNTIYF. CDR3 bases: TGTGCCAGCAGTGAAAGGGGTGGAAACACCATATATTTT.

Many counts were recorded for this clonotype. This chain joins TRBV6-5 and TRBJ2-7, with 8 bases matching TRBD2. CDR3 length: 15 amino acids. Germline values: CDR1 MNHEY, CDR2 SVGAGI. Unmatched junction bases numbered 4, after V lost 2 bases and J lost 1 base. CDR3: CASSYIPSGSYEQYF. The CDR3 region has the DNA TGTGCCAGCAGTTACATCCCTAGCGGGTCCTACGAGCAGTACTTC.

This clonotype was seen a few times. The V gene is TRBV7-2, the J gene TRBJ2-1; 10 nucleotides agree with TRBD2. Germline lookup yields CDR1 SGHTA and CDR2 FQGNSA. The trim removed 2 bases at V and 9 bases at J, leaving 10 bases unmatched. The CDR3 runs 16 residues. This chain's CDR3 is CASSLLGLASAGEQFF. The DNA of the CDR3 is TGTGCCAGCAGCTTACTGGGACTAGCGTCGGCGGGTGAGCAGTTCTTC.

This clonotype was counted a few times. The rearrangement uses TRBV9 and TRBJ2-7; no firm D call. The germline V and J ends were trimmed by 5 bases and 6 bases, with 12 bases remaining between them. The CDR3 totals 12 residues. Looked up from germline, CDR1 is SGDLS and CDR2 is YYNGEE. The CDR3 nucleotides read TGTGCCAGCAGGTCCATGGGTGGCGAGCAGTACTTC. This translates into CASRSMGGEQYF.

There are many counts of this clonotype. The genes are TRBV5-5 and TRBJ2-1; 7 nucleotides line up with TRBD2. With V trimmed by 1 base and J by 2 bases, 6 bases remained unmatched. CDR1 and CDR2 (germline): SGHKS, YYEKEE (reference sequence). The CDR3 loop spans 16 amino acids. The CDR3 nucleotides are TGTGCCAGCAGCTTGTGGGCGGGAGCGACCTACAATGAGCAGTTCTTC. This sequence encodes CASSLWAGATYNEQFF.

The CDR3 DNA is TGTGCCAGCAGGACAACCAGGCGACTAGCGGATTACAATGAGCAGTTCTTC. This codes for CASRTTRRLADYNEQFF. The chain recombines TRBV12-3 or TRBV12-4 with TRBJ2-1, with 9 bases aligning to TRBD2. The V gene end was trimmed by 6 bases and the J gene end by 4 bases; junction bases not matched to a gene: 13. This CDR3 region has 17 residues.

This clonotype has at least ten counts. This chain connects TRBV7-9 to TRBJ1-2; D is unresolved. Trimming shortened V by 4 bases and J by 2 bases, and 5 bases separated the two germline ends. This CDR3 has 12 amino acids. Germline assignment: CDR1 SEHNR and CDR2 FQNEAQ (reference sequence). CDR3 DNA: TGTGCCAGCAGCTCGATCAACTATGGCTACACCTTC. Its protein product is CASSSINYGYTF. The full variable domain, with the rest looked up from reference TRBV7-9 and TRBJ1-2, is DTGVSQNPRHKITKRGQNVTFRCDPISEHNRLYWYRQTLGQGPEFLTYFQNEAQLEKSRLLSDRFSAERPKGSFSTLEIQRTEQGDSAMYLCASSSINYGYTFGSGTRLTVV.

DNA for the CDR3: TGCAGTGCAACGGGGGGGCCGGAGACCCAGTACTTC. This translates into CSATGGPETQYF. V is TRBV20-1 and J is TRBJ2-5; 8 nucleotides agree with TRBD2. V trimming: 6 bases; J trimming: 5 bases; junction bases outside the gene matches: 5. CDR1 is DFQATT and CDR2 is SNEGSKA in the germline V gene (reference sequence). The CDR3 consists of 12 residues.